What follows is one T cell receptor beta chain and its context. What it recognizes is unknown. It was with a sample-barcoded 5' primer and a J-beta primer mix that a second PCR of roughly 7 to 12 cycles was run. A single record per CDR3 protein comes from TCRdb applying MiXCR to the 5' RACE reads. The table lists 1,500,000 or so distinct CDR3 sequences, around 59% of them singletons. This entry belongs to a study of blood T cells in healthy people across ages. The V end lost 0 bases, the J end lost 1 base, and 11 bases lay between the germline ends. Per the germline V gene, CDR1 is SGHDT and CDR2 is YYEEEE. CDR3 size: 16 residues. Study observations and caveats: Age brought a roughly linear fall in TCR beta diversity measured per million T cells.

V gene TRBV5-6 combines with J gene TRBJ1-5, with a possible D match to TRBD1 (5 bases). The clonotype originates from a man aged 18 to 30 in good health. The sequenced sample consisted of blood. CDR3 sequence reads: CASSLGGALSNQPQHF. For the CDR3, the DNA is TGTGCCAGCAGCTTGGGAGGGGCCTTGAGCAATCAGCCCCAGCATTTT.